What follows are 5 T cell receptor beta chains derived from one specimen sequenced in a study of PD-1 blockade in classical Hodgkin lymphoma. The table came from immunoSEQ multiplex PCR; TCRdb's copy has only in-frame clones and leaves some out. The data show approximately 44,000 clones, with about 74% seen just once and about a fifth held by the top ten. Brentuximab vedotin exposure varied, and every patient relapsed after autologous stem cell transplantation. Sequencing used peripheral blood mononuclear cells (PBMCs), obtained at baseline. These receptors came from a human donor with classical Hodgkin lymphoma.

The chain is built from TRBV25-1 and TRBJ1-1, with 7 bases aligning to TRBD1. This CDR3 has 14 residues. CDR1 and CDR2 (germline): MGHDK, SYGVNS. Trimming cost V 3 bases and J 1 base; bases outside gene matches: 2. CDR3 sequence (DNA): TGTGCCAGCAGTGAGGCAGGGGGGAACACTGAAGCTTTCTTT. Encoded protein: CASSEAGGNTEAFF.

The V and J genes are TRBV5-1 and TRBJ2-7; D may be TRBD1 (5 bases). Looked up from germline, CDR1 is SGHRS and CDR2 is YFSETQ. V gave up 3 bases and J gave up 4 bases, with 8 bases separating them. The CDR3 length is 12 residues. The CDR3 spells CASSSDSYEQYF. In DNA, the CDR3 is TGCGCCAGCAGCTCTGACAGTTACGAGCAGTACTTC.

The gene calls are TRBV4-2 and TRBJ2-3, with 12 positions matching TRBD1. The CDR3 is 16 residues long. Germline V gene data show CDR1 as LGHNA and CDR2 as YNFKEQ. The junction had 6 bases not matched to a gene; V was cut back by 2 bases and J by 6 bases. The CDR3 spells CASSQTGTGGRDTQYF. DNA for the CDR3: TGTGCCAGCAGCCAAACCGGGACAGGGGGCCGGGATACGCAGTATTTT.

The rearrangement uses TRBV6-5 and TRBJ1-1; D perhaps matches TRBD1 (6 bases). The CDR3 is 12 amino acids. V was cut by 5 bases and J by 4 bases, with 8 bases left in between. CDR1 MNHEY and CDR2 SVGAGI come from the germline V gene. The CDR3 loop is CASSNRATEAFF. CDR3 DNA: TGTGCCAGCAGTAACAGGGCCACTGAAGCTTTCTTT.

The rearrangement links TRBV30 to TRBJ1-1; D is uncertain. Germline V gene sequence: CDR1 GTSNPN, CDR2 SVGIG (reference sequence). CDR3 length: 13 residues. V was cut by 5 bases and J by 1 base, with 11 bases left in between. In nucleotides, the CDR3 is TGTGCCTGGGCGGGATTGGCGAACACTGAAGCTTTCTTT. Its protein product is CAWAGLANTEAFF.